The clone carrying this TCR beta chain appeared many times. Its matching antigen is unknown. Template switching introduced a universal primer site, and the cDNA bore unique molecular identifiers. TCRdb re-called the 5' RACE reads with MiXCR, one entry per CDR3 protein. In the table there are a few hundred thousand distinct CDR3 sequences, approximately 10% of which are singletons. The CDR3 runs 14 residues. Deletions cut 7 bases from V and 4 bases from J, with 16 bases between. The sample originates from a study of identical twins. Study-wide results and limits: Twin-shared out-of-frame alpha sequences showed excess low generation probability. Conclusions came from cross-sectional statistical analysis, not from following the same donors. Modeled out-of-frame TCR alpha sharing in monozygotic twins fell below observed levels.

V and J are TRBV12-3 or TRBV12-4 and TRBJ1-1; D is possibly TRBD1 (5 bases). The sequence was obtained from a woman between 45 and 65 years old in good health. The sample consisted of naive T cells sorted from blood. The CDR3, as DNA: TGTGCCAGCACCCCCAGGGTCGAGGGCACTGAAGCTTTCTTT. This translates into CASTPRVEGTEAFF.